This T cell receptor (beta chain) comes out of a study of T cells in Graves' hyperthyroidism and ophthalmopathy. Study context: Blood was drawn when the patient was first diagnosed and still untreated. Study-level findings and limits: Separation of ophthalmopathy from stable hyperthyroidism was achieved by a 13 V-J model. Before onset, ophthalmopathy was predicted by the model a median roughly 6.4 months earlier.

Uncontrolled infection, other autoimmune disease, pregnancy or lactation disqualified patients from enrolment. It was RNA transcripts that yielded the amplified TCR beta CDR3 regions. In the first-round RT-PCR of the TCR CDR3, the HTBI primer set was used. TCRdb ran MiXCR on the multiplex PCR reads and lists one entry per CDR3 protein. The data show about 600,000 distinct CDR3 sequences, with 14% seen just once and 7% to 9% held by the top ten. This clonotype was detected only a few times. Its target is unknown. The clonotype originates from a woman aged 18-30 years with Graves' ophthalmopathy. The sequenced sample consisted of blood.

In DNA form, the CDR3 reads TGTGCCAGCAGTTTGGCCGGACAGGATCCCACCGGGGAGCTGTTTTTT. It encodes CASSLAGQDPTGELFF. The genes are TRBV28 and TRBJ2-2; 7 bases match TRBD1. The CDR3 covers 16 residues. J lost 4 bases, V lost 3 bases, and 8 bases had no gene match. Per germline, CDR1 MDHEN and CDR2 SYDVKM.